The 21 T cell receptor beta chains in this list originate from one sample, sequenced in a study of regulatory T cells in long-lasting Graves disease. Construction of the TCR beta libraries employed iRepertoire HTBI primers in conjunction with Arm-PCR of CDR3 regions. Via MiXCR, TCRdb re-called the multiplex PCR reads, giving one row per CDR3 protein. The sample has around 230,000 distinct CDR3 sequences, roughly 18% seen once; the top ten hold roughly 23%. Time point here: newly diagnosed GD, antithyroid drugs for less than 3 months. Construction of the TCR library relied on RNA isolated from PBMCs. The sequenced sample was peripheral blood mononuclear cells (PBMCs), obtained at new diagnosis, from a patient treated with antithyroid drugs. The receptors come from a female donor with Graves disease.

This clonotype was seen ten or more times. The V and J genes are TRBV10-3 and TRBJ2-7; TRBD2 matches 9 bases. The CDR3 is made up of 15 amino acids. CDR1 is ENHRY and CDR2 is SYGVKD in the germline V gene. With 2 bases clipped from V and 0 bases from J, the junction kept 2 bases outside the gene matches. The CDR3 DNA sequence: TGTGCCATCAGTGAGGGTAGCGGGAGCTCCTACGAGCAGTACTTC. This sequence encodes CAISEGSGSSYEQYF.

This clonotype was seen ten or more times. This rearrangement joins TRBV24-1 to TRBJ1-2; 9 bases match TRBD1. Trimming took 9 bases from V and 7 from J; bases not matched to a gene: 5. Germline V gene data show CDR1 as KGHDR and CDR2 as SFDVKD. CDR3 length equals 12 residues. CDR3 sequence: CATGDRAGGYTF. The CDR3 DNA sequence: TGTGCCACCGGGGACAGGGCTGGTGGCTACACCTTC.

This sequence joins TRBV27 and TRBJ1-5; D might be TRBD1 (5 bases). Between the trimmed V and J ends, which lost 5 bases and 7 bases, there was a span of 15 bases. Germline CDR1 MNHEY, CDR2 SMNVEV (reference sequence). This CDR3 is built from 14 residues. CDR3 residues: CASSVGQGGQPQHF. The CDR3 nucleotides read TGTGCCAGCAGTGTGGGGCAGGGTGGACAGCCCCAGCATTTT.

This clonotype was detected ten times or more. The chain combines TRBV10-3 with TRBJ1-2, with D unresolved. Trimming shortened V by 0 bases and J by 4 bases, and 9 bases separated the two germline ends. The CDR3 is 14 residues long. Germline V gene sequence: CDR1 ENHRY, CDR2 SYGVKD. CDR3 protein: CAISESPQSYGYTF. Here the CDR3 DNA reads TGTGCCATCAGTGAGTCGCCCCAGAGCTATGGCTACACCTTC.

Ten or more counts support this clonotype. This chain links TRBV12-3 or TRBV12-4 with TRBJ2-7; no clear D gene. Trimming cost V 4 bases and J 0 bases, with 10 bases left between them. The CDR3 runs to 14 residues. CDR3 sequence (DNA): TGTGCCAGCAGTTCCAACCTTCTCTCCTACGAGCAGTACTTC. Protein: CASSSNLLSYEQYF.

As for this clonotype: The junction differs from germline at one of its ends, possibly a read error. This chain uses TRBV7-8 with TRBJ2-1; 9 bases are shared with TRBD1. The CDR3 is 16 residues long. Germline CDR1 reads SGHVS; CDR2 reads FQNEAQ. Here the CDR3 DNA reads TGTGCCGGCAGCAAAAACCGGGACAGGGATCTCGGTGAGCAGTTCTTC. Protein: CAGSKNRDRDLGEQFF.

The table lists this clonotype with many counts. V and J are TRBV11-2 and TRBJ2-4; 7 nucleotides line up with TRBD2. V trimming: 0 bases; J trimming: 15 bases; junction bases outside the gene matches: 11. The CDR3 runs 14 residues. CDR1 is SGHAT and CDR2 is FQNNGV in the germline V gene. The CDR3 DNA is TGTGCCAGCAGCTTAGAAGGTATCGGCGGGGGATCGTACTTC. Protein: CASSLEGIGGGSYF.

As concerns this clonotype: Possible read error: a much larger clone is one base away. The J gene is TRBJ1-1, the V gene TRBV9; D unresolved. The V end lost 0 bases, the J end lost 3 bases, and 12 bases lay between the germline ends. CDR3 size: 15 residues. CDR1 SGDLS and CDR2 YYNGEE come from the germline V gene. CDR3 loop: CASSVGVEEYTEAFF. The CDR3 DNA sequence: TGTGCCAGCAGCGTAGGTGTGGAGGAATACACTGAAGCTTTCTTT.

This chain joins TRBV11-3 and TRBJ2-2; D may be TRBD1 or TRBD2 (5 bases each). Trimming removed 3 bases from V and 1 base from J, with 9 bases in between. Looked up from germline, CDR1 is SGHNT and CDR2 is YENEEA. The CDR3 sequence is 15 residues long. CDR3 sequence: CASSLGVGNTGELFF. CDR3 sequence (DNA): TGTGCCAGCAGCTTGGGGGTTGGGAACACCGGGGAGCTGTTTTTT.

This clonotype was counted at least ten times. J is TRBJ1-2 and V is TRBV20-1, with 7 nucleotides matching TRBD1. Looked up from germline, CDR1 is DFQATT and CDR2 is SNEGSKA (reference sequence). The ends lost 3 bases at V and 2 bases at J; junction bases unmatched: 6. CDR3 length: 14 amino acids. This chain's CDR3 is CSASPPGQNYGYTF. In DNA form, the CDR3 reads TGCAGTGCTAGTCCCCCGGGACAGAACTATGGCTACACCTTC.

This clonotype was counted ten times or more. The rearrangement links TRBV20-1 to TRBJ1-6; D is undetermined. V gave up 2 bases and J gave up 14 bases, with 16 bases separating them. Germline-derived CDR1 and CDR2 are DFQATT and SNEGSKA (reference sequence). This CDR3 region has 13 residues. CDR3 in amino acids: CSARPLSNRALHF. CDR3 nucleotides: TGCAGTGCTAGACCCTTGTCCAACCGGGCCCTCCACTTT.

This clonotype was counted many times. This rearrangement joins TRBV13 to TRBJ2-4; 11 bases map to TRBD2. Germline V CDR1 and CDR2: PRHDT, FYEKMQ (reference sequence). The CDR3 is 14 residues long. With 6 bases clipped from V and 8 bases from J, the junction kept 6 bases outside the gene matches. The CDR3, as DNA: TGTGCCAGCAGGCTTAGCGGGAGGGGATACATTCAGTACTTC. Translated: CASRLSGRGYIQYF. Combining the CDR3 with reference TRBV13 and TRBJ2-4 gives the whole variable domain AAGVIQSPRHLIKEKRETATLKCYPIPRHDTVYWYQQGPGQDPQFLISFYEKMQSDKGSIPDRFSAQQFSDYHSELNMSSLELGDSALYFCASRLSGRGYIQYFGAGTRLSVL.

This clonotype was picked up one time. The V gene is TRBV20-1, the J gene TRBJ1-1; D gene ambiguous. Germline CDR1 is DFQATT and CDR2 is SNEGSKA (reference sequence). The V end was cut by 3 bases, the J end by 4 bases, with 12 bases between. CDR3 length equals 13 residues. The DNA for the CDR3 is TGCAGTGCTAGCCCCTTGTGGGGCACTGAAGCTTTCTTT. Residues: CSASPLWGTEAFF.

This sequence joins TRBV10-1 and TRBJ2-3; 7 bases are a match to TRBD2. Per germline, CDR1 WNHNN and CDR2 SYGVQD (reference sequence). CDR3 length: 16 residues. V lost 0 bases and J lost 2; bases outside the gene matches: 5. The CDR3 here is CASSESASGLTDTQYF. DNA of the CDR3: TGCGCCAGCAGTGAGTCCGCTAGCGGCCTCACAGATACGCAGTATTTT.

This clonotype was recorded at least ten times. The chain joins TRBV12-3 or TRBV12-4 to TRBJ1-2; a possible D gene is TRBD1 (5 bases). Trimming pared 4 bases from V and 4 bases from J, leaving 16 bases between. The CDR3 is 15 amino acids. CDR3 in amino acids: CASSSRRGVSYGYTF. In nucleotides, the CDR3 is TGTGCCAGCAGTTCTCGGCGGGGGGTCTCCTATGGCTACACCTTC.

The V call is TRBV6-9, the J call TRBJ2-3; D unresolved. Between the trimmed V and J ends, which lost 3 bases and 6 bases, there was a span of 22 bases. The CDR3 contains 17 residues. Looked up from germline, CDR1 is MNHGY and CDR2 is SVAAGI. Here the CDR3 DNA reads TGTGCCAGCAGTTACCCAAGAGTACAAGGGATTTCCGATACGCAGTATTTT. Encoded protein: CASSYPRVQGISDTQYF.

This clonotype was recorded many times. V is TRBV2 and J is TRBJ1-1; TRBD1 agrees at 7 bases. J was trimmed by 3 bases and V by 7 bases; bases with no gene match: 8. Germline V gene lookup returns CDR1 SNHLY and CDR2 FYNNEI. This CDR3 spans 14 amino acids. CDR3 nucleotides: TGTGCCAGCATCCCAGGGGGGGTGGACACTGAAGCTTTCTTT. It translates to CASIPGGVDTEAFF.

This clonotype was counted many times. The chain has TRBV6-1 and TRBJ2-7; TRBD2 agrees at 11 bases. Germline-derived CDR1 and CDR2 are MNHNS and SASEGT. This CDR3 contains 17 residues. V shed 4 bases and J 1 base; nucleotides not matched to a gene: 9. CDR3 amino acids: CASSAPGLADESYEQYF. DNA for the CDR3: TGTGCCAGCAGTGCACCGGGACTAGCGGATGAGTCCTACGAGCAGTACTTC.

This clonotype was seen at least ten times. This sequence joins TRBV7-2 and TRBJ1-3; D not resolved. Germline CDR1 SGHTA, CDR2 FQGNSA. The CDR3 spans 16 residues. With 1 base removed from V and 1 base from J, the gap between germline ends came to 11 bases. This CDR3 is CASSLVLDFSGNTIYF. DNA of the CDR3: TGTGCCAGCAGCTTAGTGCTTGACTTTTCTGGAAACACCATATATTTT. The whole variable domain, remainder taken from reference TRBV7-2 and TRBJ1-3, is GAGVSQSPSNKVTEKGKDVELRCDPISGHTALYWYRQSLGQGLEFLIYFQGNSAPDKSGLPSDRFSAERTGGSVSTLTIQRTQQEDSAVYLCASSLVLDFSGNTIYFGEGSWLTVV.

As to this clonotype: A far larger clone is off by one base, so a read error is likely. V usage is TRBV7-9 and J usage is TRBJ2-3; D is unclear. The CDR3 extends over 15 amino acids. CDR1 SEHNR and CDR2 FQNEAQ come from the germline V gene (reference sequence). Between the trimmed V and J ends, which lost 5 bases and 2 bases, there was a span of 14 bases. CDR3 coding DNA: TGTGCCAGCAGCACCACCGCACAGCCCACAGATACGCAGTATTTT. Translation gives CASSTTAQPTDTQYF.

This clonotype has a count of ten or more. The CDR3 DNA is TGTGCCAGCAGTCCCGGGACAGCAGCTTACGAGCAGTACTTC. This translates into CASSPGTAAYEQYF. V usage is TRBV28 and J usage is TRBJ2-7, with 7 bases matching TRBD1. The CDR3 has 14 residues. CDR1 and CDR2 from the germline V gene are MDHEN and SYDVKM. V lost 5 bases to trimming and J lost 4 bases; unmatched junction nucleotides: 8. The full variable domain, rest sourced from reference TRBV28 and TRBJ2-7, is DVKVTQSSRYLVKRTGEKVFLECVQDMDHENMFWYRQDPGLGLRLIYFSYDVKMKEKGDIPEGYSVSREKKERFSLILESASTNQTSMYLCASSPGTAAYEQYFGPGTRLTVT.